A selection of T cell receptor beta chains follows, all from one sample in a study of T cell clones after liver transplantation. Data came from immunoSEQ multiplex PCR; TCRdb stores just in-frame clones and leaves some out. The top ten clones hold approximately 0.93% of a sample with roughly 100,000 clones, 80% to 85% of them seen once. Sample: CD4+ T cells from blood, taken before liver transplant. These receptors were taken from a human donor who received a liver transplant. Both conserved end residues are part of each CDR3. The D gene is left open where the match is weak. For some rows the clone size is stated as once, few or many, or as a class when expanded; others skip it.

TRBV27	.	.	TRBJ2-1	CASRGSGDNEQFF
TRBV4-2	.	.	TRBJ2-7	CASSQLRDASYEQYF
TRBV2	.	.	TRBJ1-1	CASSEGRGGNTEAFF
TRBV7-3	.	.	TRBJ1-6	CASSLLGADSYSPLHF
TRBV7-8	.	.	TRBJ1-1	CASSFGQGNTEAFF
TRBV30	.	.	TRBJ2-7	CAWSTPAPPYEQYF
TRBV30	once	TRBD2	TRBJ2-1	CAWTAASGSVEQFF
TRBV2	.	.	TRBJ1-4	CASTLGRQPSEKLFF
TRBV6-1	.	.	TRBJ2-5	CASSEAKETQYF
TRBV27	.	.	TRBJ1-1	CASSLVGVTTEAFF
TRBV6-1	.	TRBD1	TRBJ1-2	CASSEGTGGFYGYTF
TRBV19	.	TRBD2	TRBJ2-5	CASTWSGGPEETQYF
TRBV18	.	.	TRBJ1-1	CASSPGHAELVEAFF
TRBV6-6	.	TRBD1	TRBJ1-5	CASSYVDRTRNQPQHF
TRBV11-1	.	.	TRBJ2-3	CASSSEGLTDTQYF
TRBV27	.	TRBD1	TRBJ2-7	CASSTNRDSHSYEQYF
TRBV19	.	.	TRBJ2-3	CASSIPPSNTQYF
TRBV11-2	.	.	TRBJ2-3	CASSHQDTQYF
TRBV2	.	.	TRBJ1-4	CASSEGRARNEKLFF
TRBV5-1	.	.	TRBJ1-2	CASSYRREPQYGYTF
TRBV28	.	.	TRBJ1-5	CASSLIQNQPQHF
TRBV7-3	.	TRBD2	TRBJ2-1	CASSPFGGTYNEQFF
TRBV18	.	.	TRBJ2-1	CASSQSERDNEQFF